One TCR beta chain is described in this entry. Its specificity is not known. These data are taken from a study of post-analysis software for immune sequencing data. CDR1 and CDR2 from the germline V gene are DFQATT and SNEGSKA (reference sequence). With 0 bases removed from V and 0 bases from J, the gap between germline ends came to 6 bases. The length of the CDR3 is 14 residues. Whole-study findings and limits: The five TRBV segments detected at higher frequency in patients than in controls included TRBV5-6, TRBV5-1 and TRBV20-1. F-measure co-clustering was strong for batch-matched samples.

Sequencing libraries made from TCR beta cDNA carried unique molecular identifiers. When roughly 0.9 to 10 million T cells were used, they gave around 500,000 cDNA molecules. TCRdb re-called the PCR reads through MiXCR, storing one row per CDR3 protein. The sample includes approximately 250,000 distinct CDR3 sequences, less than 40% seen only once; the top ten take 4% to 6%. Sequenced sample: blood. The chain employs TRBV20-1 and TRBJ1-5, with a tentative D call TRBD1 (5 bases). The TCR originated in a girl between 5 and 17 years old with multiple sclerosis. CDR3 loop: CSARDGASNQPQHF. Here the CDR3 DNA reads TGCAGTGCTAGAGACGGGGCTAGCAATCAGCCCCAGCATTTT.